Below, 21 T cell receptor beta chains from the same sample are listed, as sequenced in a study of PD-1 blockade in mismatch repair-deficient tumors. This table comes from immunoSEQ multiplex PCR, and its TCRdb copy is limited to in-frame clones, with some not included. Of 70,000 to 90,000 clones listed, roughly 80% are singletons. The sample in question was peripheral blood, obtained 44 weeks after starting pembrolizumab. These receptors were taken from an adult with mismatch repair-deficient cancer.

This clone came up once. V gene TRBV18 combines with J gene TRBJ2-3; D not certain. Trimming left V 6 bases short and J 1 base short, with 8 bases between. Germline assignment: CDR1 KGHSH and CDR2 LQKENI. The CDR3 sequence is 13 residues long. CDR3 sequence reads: CASSDMRTDTQYF. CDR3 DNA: TGTGCCAGCTCCGATATGCGCACAGATACGCAGTATTTT.

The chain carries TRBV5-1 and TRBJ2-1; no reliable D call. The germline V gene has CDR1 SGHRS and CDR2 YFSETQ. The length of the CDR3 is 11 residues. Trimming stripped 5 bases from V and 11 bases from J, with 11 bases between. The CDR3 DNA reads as TGCGCCAGCAGTGAATTAAGTAAGCAGTTCTTC. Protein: CASSELSKQFF.

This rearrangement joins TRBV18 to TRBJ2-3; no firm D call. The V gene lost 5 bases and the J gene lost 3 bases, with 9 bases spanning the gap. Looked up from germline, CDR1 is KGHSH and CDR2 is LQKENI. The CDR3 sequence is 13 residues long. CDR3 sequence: CASSTIGTDTQYF. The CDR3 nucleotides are TGTGCCAGCTCAACGATCGGGACAGATACGCAGTATTTT.

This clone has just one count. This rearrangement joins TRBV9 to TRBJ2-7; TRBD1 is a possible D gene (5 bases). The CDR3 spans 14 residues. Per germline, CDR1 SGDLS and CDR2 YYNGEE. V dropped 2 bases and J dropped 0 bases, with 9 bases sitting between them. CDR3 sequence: CASSVQGHSYEQYF. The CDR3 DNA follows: TGTGCCAGCAGCGTCCAGGGTCACTCCTACGAGCAGTACTTC.

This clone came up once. CDR3 DNA: TGTGCCAGCAGCTTGGACGGTGGGGGACCAAAGGGCTACACCTTC. Protein sequence: CASSLDGGGPKGYTF. The chain has TRBV5-5 and TRBJ1-2; D may be TRBD1 (5 bases). The V end was cut by 0 bases, the J end by 8 bases, with 17 bases between. The CDR3 is made up of 15 amino acids. Per the germline V gene, CDR1 is SGHKS and CDR2 is YYEKEE (reference sequence).

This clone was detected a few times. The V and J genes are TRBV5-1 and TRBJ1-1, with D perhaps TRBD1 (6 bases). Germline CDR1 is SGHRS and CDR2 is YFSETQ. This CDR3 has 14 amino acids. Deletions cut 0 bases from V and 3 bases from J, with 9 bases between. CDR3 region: CASSLGTVYTEAFF. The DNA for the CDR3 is TGCGCCAGCAGCTTGGGGACAGTATACACTGAAGCTTTCTTT.

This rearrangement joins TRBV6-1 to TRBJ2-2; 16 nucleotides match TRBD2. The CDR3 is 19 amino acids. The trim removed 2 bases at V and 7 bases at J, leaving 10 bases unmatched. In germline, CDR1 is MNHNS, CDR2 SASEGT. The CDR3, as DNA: TGTGCCAGCAGTGAACCGGGACTAGCGGGAGGGCCCTTTGACGGGGAGCTGTTTTTT. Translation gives CASSEPGLAGGPFDGELFF.

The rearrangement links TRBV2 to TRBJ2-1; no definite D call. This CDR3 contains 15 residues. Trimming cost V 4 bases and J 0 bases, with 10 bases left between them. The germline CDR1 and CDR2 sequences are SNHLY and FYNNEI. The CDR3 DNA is TGTGCCAGCAGTGCGGGTTTGAGCTCCTACAATGAGCAGTTCTTC. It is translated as CASSAGLSSYNEQFF.

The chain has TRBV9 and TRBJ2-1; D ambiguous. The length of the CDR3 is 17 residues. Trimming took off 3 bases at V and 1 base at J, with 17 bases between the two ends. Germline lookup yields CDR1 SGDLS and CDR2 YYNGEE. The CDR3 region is CASSGSSLRGSYNEQFF. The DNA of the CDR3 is TGTGCCAGCAGCGGTAGTAGTCTTCGTGGGTCCTACAATGAGCAGTTCTTC. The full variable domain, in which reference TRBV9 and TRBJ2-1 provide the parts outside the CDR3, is DSGVTQTPKHLITATGQRVTLRCSPRSGDLSVYWYQQSLDQGLQFLIQYYNGEERAKGNILERFSAQQFPDLHSELNLSSLELGDSALYFCASSGSSLRGSYNEQFFGPGTRLTVL.

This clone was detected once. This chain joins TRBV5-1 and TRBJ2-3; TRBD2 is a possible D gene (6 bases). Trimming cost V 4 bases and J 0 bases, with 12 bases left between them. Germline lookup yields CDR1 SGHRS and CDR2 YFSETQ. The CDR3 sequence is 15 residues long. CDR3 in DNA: TGCGCCAGCAGCAAAGAACGGGGGAGCACAGATACGCAGTATTTT. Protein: CASSKERGSTDTQYF.

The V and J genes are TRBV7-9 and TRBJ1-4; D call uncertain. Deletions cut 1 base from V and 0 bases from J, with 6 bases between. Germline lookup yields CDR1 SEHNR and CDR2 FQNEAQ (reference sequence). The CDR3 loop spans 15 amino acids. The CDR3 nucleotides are TGTGCCAGCAGCTTAGTAGGGACAACTAATGAAAAACTGTTTTTT. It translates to CASSLVGTTNEKLFF. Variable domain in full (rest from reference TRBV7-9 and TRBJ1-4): DTGVSQNPRHKITKRGQNVTFRCDPISEHNRLYWYRQTLGQGPEFLTYFQNEAQLEKSRLLSDRFSAERPKGSFSTLEIQRTEQGDSAMYLCASSLVGTTNEKLFFGSGTQLSVL.

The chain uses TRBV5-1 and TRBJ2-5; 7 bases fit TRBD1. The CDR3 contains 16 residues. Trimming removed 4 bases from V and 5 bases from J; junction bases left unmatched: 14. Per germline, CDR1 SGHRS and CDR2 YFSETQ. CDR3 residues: CASSQGQALDVETQYF. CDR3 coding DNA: TGCGCCAGCAGCCAAGGACAGGCCTTAGACGTGGAGACCCAGTACTTC.

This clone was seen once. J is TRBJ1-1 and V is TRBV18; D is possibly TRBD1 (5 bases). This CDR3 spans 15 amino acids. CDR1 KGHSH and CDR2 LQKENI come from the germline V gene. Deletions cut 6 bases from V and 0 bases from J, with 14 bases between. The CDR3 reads CASSPGLLMNTEAFF. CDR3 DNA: TGTGCCAGCTCCCCGGGACTCCTTATGAACACTGAAGCTTTCTTT.

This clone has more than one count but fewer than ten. CDR3 loop: CASSEFGNMNTEAFF. The CDR3 nucleotides read TGTGCCAGCAGTGAATTTGGCAACATGAACACTGAAGCTTTCTTT. V is TRBV2 and J is TRBJ1-1, with unresolved D. The V gene lost 2 bases and the J gene lost 0 bases, with 10 bases spanning the gap. Germline CDR1 and CDR2: SNHLY and FYNNEI. The CDR3 totals 15 residues.

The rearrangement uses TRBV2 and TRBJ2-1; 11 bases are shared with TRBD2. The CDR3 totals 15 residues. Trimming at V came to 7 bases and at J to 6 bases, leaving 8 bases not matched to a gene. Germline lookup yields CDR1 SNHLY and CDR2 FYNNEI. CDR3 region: CASKLTSGSSNEQFF. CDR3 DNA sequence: TGTGCCAGCAAGCTTACTAGCGGGAGTAGCAATGAGCAGTTCTTC.

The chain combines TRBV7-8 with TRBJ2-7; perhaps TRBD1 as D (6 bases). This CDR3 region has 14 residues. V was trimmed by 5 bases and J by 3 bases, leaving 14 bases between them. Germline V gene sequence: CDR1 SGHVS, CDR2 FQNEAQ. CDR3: CASSPHPQGYEQYF. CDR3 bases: TGTGCCAGCAGCCCGCATCCACAGGGCTACGAGCAGTACTTC.

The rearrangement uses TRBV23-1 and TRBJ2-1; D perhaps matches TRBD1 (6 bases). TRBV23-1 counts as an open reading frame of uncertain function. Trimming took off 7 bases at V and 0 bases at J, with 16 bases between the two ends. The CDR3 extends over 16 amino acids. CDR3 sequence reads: CASIPGRGSSYNEQFF. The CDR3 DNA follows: TGCGCCAGCATTCCAGGTAGGGGGAGCTCCTACAATGAGCAGTTCTTC.

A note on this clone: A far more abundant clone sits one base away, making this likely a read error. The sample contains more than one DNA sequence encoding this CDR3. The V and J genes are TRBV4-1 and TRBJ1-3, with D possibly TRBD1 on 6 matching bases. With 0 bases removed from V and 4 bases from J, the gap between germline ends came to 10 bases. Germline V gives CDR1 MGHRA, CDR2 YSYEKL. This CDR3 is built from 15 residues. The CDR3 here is CASSQDEGGGNTIYF. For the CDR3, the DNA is TGCGCCAGCAGCCAAGATGAGGGGGGAGGAAACACCATATATTTT.

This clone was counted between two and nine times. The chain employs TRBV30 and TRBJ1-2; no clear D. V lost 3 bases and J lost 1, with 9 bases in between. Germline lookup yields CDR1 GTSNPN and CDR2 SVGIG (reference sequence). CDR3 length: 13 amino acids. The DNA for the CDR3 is TGTGCCTGGAGCGGAGAAATTAACTATGGCTACACCTTC. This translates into CAWSGEINYGYTF. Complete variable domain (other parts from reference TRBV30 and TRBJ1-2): SQTIHQWPATLVQPVGSPLSLECTVEGTSNPNLYWYRQAAGRGLQLLFYSVGIGQISSEVPQNLSASRPQDRQFILSSKKLLLSDSGFYLCAWSGEINYGYTFGSGTRLTVV.

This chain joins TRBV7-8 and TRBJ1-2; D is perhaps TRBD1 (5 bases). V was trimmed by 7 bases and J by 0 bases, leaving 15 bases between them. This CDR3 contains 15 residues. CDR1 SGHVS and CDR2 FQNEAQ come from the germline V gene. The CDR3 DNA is TGTGCCAGCACCAAAGGCGGGACGCCTAACTATGGCTACACCTTC. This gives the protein CASTKGGTPNYGYTF.

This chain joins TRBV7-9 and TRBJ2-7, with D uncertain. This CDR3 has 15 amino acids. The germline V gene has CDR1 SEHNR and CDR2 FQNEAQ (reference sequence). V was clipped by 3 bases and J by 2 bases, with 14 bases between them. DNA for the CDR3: TGTGCCAGCAGCTTTAATCCGGTTCCTACCTACGAGCAGTACTTC. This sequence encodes CASSFNPVPTYEQYF.